The 14 T cell receptor beta chains below were found in one sample sequenced in a study of spatial heterogeneity in lung cancer (dated by TCRdb to about 2019). This specimen's time point label, per the study, means: sample taken at primary tumor resection. To prepare the library, 5' RACE was applied. These reads were obtained on a NextSeq 500. The public reads were quality trimmed at Q25 with fastp and then assembled into clones with MiXCR by TCRdb, keeping productive beta chains. A single entry per CDR3 protein holds the most common genes and DNA from its merged rows. This sample holds about 38,000 distinct CDR3 sequences; more than 4.5% were observed only once. Of the sample, 25% is held by the ten largest clones. Specimen: PBMCs, collected at surgery. These TCRs come from a female donor with early-stage non-small cell lung cancer.

This clonotype has ten or more counts. J is TRBJ2-5 and V is TRBV5-6, with 7 nucleotides matching TRBD2. The CDR3 is 13 residues long. V lost 4 bases and J lost 4; bases outside the gene matches: 4. The germline V gene has CDR1 SGHDT and CDR2 YYEEEE. CDR3 nucleotide sequence: TGTGCCAGCAGCAGGGACTACGGAGAGACCCAGTACTTC. Translation gives CASSRDYGETQYF.

The sample holds a few counts of this clonotype. The chain's CDR3 is CASSPSQRPYEQYF. The CDR3 DNA sequence: TGTGCCAGCAGCCCTAGTCAGCGGCCATACGAGCAGTACTTC. The chain couples TRBV7-9 to TRBJ2-7; a weak D match, TRBD2 (5 bases). Germline-derived CDR1 and CDR2 are SEHNR and FQNEAQ (reference sequence). There are 14 residues in the CDR3. Trimming took 5 bases from V and 4 from J, leaving 15 bases between them.

The V gene is TRBV6-1, the J gene TRBJ2-1, with D perhaps matching TRBD1 (6 bases). The V end was cut by 3 bases, the J end by 0 bases, with 18 bases between. The CDR3 runs to 18 residues. The V gene's germline CDR1 is MNHNS and CDR2 SASEGT. Here the CDR3 DNA reads TGTGCCAGCAGTGATTTGGAGGAGCAGGGGATCTCCTACAATGAGCAGTTCTTC. It codes for CASSDLEEQGISYNEQFF.

This clonotype was picked up a small number of times. The rearrangement joins TRBV23-1 to TRBJ2-4; TRBD1 is a possible D gene (5 bases). TRBV23-1 is marked as an open reading frame, function uncertain. The CDR3 sequence is 17 residues long. Trimming took 1 base from V and 0 from J, leaving 13 bases between them. The CDR3: CASSQFDRSLAKNIQYF. The CDR3 coding sequence is TGCGCCAGCAGTCAATTCGACAGATCACTAGCCAAAAACATTCAGTACTTC.

This clonotype was found many times. The chain employs TRBV28 and TRBJ1-2; D uncertain. Trimming removed 1 base at V and 3 bases at J, with 12 bases between. The CDR3 sequence is 15 residues long. Germline CDR1 is MDHEN and CDR2 is SYDVKM. CDR3 sequence (DNA): TGTGCCAGCAGTTTATCGGGAAGGGAAGACTATGGCTACACCTTC. It translates to CASSLSGREDYGYTF.

This clonotype was found a few times. The gene calls are TRBV20-1 and TRBJ1-5; D remains ambiguous. The CDR3 is 13 residues long. From germline, CDR1 is DFQATT and CDR2 SNEGSKA (reference sequence). Trimming left V 4 bases short and J 2 bases short, with 9 bases between. The CDR3 bases are TGCAGTGCTATCGGTCACGGCAATCAGCCCCAGCATTTT. It codes for CSAIGHGNQPQHF.

The rearrangement joins TRBV30 to TRBJ2-7, with 8 bases fitting TRBD1. V was clipped by 3 bases and J by 5 bases; unmatched bases: 9. Per the germline V gene, CDR1 is GTSNPN and CDR2 is SVGIG (reference sequence). The CDR3 covers 14 residues. Here the CDR3 DNA reads TGTGCCTGGAGCCGACGGGACAGGCTCCACGAGCAGTACTTC. Its protein is CAWSRRDRLHEQYF.

This clonotype has ten or more counts. V and J are TRBV2 and TRBJ1-5, with a tentative D call TRBD1 (5 bases). V dropped 7 bases and J dropped 7 bases, with 14 bases sitting between them. The CDR3 runs to 13 residues. CDR1 is SNHLY and CDR2 is FYNNEI in the germline V gene. CDR3 bases: TGTGCCAGCACACAGGAAGAAGGCCAGCCCCAGCATTTT. This translates into CASTQEEGQPQHF.

The V gene is TRBV6-1, the J gene TRBJ1-1, with a tentative D call TRBD1 (6 bases). The V gene's germline CDR1 is MNHNS and CDR2 SASEGT. V lost 2 bases to trimming and J lost 5 bases, with 15 bases between them. CDR3 length: 15 residues. CDR3 DNA sequence: TGTGCCAGCAGTGAAATTCCGGGGGGCCAGACTGAAGCTTTCTTT. Amino acids: CASSEIPGGQTEAFF.

The chain joins TRBV5-4 to TRBJ1-2; maybe TRBD1 (5 bases). This CDR3 is 14 amino acids long. V lost 2 bases and J lost 7, with 15 bases in between. CDR1 is SGHNT and CDR2 is YYREEE in the germline V gene (reference sequence). CDR3 residues: CASSFLRRDRGYTF. The CDR3 DNA follows: TGTGCCAGCAGCTTTCTTCGGAGGGACCGTGGCTACACCTTC.

This clonotype was seen at least ten times. The V gene is TRBV5-1, the J gene TRBJ1-1, with 7 bases aligning to TRBD1. Germline V gene data show CDR1 as SGHRS and CDR2 as YFSETQ. The CDR3 has 15 residues. V was pared by 4 bases and J by 5 bases, with 11 bases of the junction left unmatched. The CDR3 is CASSPSTGFATEAFF. DNA for the CDR3: TGCGCCAGCAGCCCCTCGACAGGGTTTGCGACTGAAGCTTTCTTT. Complete variable domain (other parts from reference TRBV5-1 and TRBJ1-1): KAGVTQTPRYLIKTRGQQVTLSCSPISGHRSVSWYQQTPGQGLQFLFEYFSETQRNKGNFPGRFSGRQFSNSRSEMNVSTLELGDSALYLCASSPSTGFATEAFFGQGTRLTVV.

At least ten counts were recorded for this clonotype. The CDR3 region is CASSLEWGQSYEQYF. The CDR3 region has the DNA TGTGCCAGCAGCTTAGAATGGGGACAGAGCTACGAGCAGTACTTC. The V call is TRBV11-2, the J call TRBJ2-7, with TRBD1 identical over 7 bases. The V gene's germline CDR1 is SGHAT and CDR2 FQNNGV. This CDR3 comprises 15 residues. J gave up 3 bases and V 0 bases, and 5 bases lay outside the gene matches.

This clonotype came up many times. The chain recombines TRBV5-5 with TRBJ1-4; D gene uncertain. The V end was cut by 0 bases, the J end by 2 bases, with 8 bases between. CDR1 is SGHKS and CDR2 is YYEKEE in the germline V gene (reference sequence). The CDR3 length is 15 residues. The CDR3 DNA is TGTGCCAGCAGCTTGGGGGCGGTCACTAATGAAAAACTGTTTTTT. This encodes CASSLGAVTNEKLFF.

This clonotype was counted at least ten times. The chain joins TRBV7-3 to TRBJ2-3, with a weak D call TRBD2 (5 bases). CDR3 length: 14 residues. The V gene lost 4 bases and the J gene lost 2 bases, with 10 bases spanning the gap. CDR1 is SGHTA, CDR2 FQGTGA, per germline. The CDR3, as DNA: TGTGCCAGCAGCTCCGGACTGATCACAGATACGCAGTATTTT. This encodes CASSSGLITDTQYF.